This TCR beta chain was captured by sequencing in a study of CD8 T cells in Susac syndrome. Study background: Active disease was present in six of the sequenced Susac syndrome patients, whereas roughly 8 of them were in remission.

The RNA input was about 0.45 to 1 ug, and it was reverse transcribed with random hexamers. TCR beta CDR3 was amplified by immunoSEQ multiplex PCR. This amplification extended across 54 Vbeta and 13 Jbeta segments. TCRdb used MiXCR to reprocess the immunoSEQ multiplex PCR reads, holding one entry per CDR3 protein. The repertoire includes 150,000 or so distinct CDR3 sequences, around 95% of them detected once, and more than 0.11% sits in the top ten. Study-wide findings and caveats: The study admitted that it had a relatively small number of individuals in its TCR sequencing and HLA analysis.

In the case of this clonotype: What it recognizes is unknown.

V was clipped by 4 bases and J by 0 bases; unmatched bases: 4. The germline V gene has CDR1 LGHDT and CDR2 YNNKEL (reference sequence). This CDR3 comprises 16 residues. This chain links TRBV3-1 with TRBJ2-1; 9 bases are a match to TRBD2. The specimen was CD4+ T cells from PBMCs. The clonotype was recovered from a human donor with Susac syndrome. The CDR3 DNA reads TGTGCCAGCAGCCCTAGCGGGACCTACTCCTACAATGAGCAGTTCTTC. It specifies CASSPSGTYSYNEQFF.